This entry lists 9 T cell receptor beta chains sequenced from one sample in a study of CD8 T cells in Susac syndrome. RNA in amounts of about 0.5 to 1 ug was reverse transcribed with random hexamers. Via MiXCR, TCRdb re-called the immunoSEQ multiplex PCR reads, giving one row per CDR3 protein. The sample has about 140,000 distinct CDR3 sequences, 95% seen once. The specimen sequenced was CD4+ T cells from PBMCs. Receptors originate from a human donor with Susac syndrome.

This rearrangement joins TRBV7-2 to TRBJ2-1, with a weak D call TRBD2 (6 bases). The germline V and J ends were trimmed by 1 base and 5 bases, with 15 bases remaining between them. The CDR3 totals 16 residues. The germline V gene has CDR1 SGHTA and CDR2 FQGNSA. The CDR3 sequence is CASSLVSGSPHNEQFF. In nucleotides, the CDR3 is TGTGCCAGCAGCTTAGTGAGCGGGTCGCCCCACAATGAGCAGTTCTTC. Variable domain in full (rest from reference TRBV7-2 and TRBJ2-1): GAGVSQSPSNKVTEKGKDVELRCDPISGHTALYWYRQSLGQGLEFLIYFQGNSAPDKSGLPSDRFSAERTGGSVSTLTIQRTQQEDSAVYLCASSLVSGSPHNEQFFGPGTRLTVL.

The chain joins TRBV10-3 to TRBJ2-5, with D possibly being TRBD2 (6 bases). This CDR3 has 17 amino acids. From germline, CDR1 is ENHRY and CDR2 SYGVKD. Trimming took 3 bases from V and 0 from J, leaving 17 bases between them. The CDR3, as DNA: TGTGCCATCAGTGAAAAAGTGGGTAGCGGTTACCAAGAGACCCAGTACTTC. It yields the protein CAISEKVGSGYQETQYF.

The chain couples TRBV10-3 to TRBJ2-3, with D maybe TRBD2 (6 bases). The CDR3 sequence is 12 residues long. With 5 bases removed from V and 3 bases from J, the gap between germline ends came to 6 bases. Looked up from germline, CDR1 is ENHRY and CDR2 is SYGVKD. DNA for the CDR3: TGTGCCATCAGTCGGGAGACAGATACGCAGTATTTT. Encoded protein: CAISRETDTQYF.

The J gene is TRBJ1-5, the V gene TRBV19; unclear D gene. Germline CDR1 LNHDA, CDR2 SQIVND (reference sequence). The CDR3 runs to 14 residues. Trimming cost V 5 bases and J 4 bases, with 12 bases left between them. The CDR3 protein is CASSSLDGNQPQHF. CDR3 in DNA: TGTGCCAGTAGTTCCCTGGACGGGAATCAGCCCCAGCATTTT.

This sequence joins TRBV9 and TRBJ2-1; D gene ambiguous. This CDR3 spans 15 amino acids. V shed 0 bases and J shed 1 base, with 8 bases lying between them. Germline assignment: CDR1 SGDLS and CDR2 YYNGEE. The CDR3 nucleotides read TGTGCCAGCAGCGTAGGGGCGGTTTCCTACAATGAGCAGTTCTTC. Protein product: CASSVGAVSYNEQFF.

This chain joins TRBV18 and TRBJ1-2; the D gene is possibly TRBD1 (5 bases). Germline loops: CDR1 KGHSH, CDR2 LQKENI. This CDR3 spans 16 amino acids. V dropped 3 bases and J dropped 7 bases, with 21 bases sitting between them. DNA for the CDR3: TGTGCCAGCTCACCTTCAACTCCGGAGGGGACGGTTGGCTACACCTTC. Encoded protein: CASSPSTPEGTVGYTF.

The CDR3 DNA reads TGTGCCAGCAGCAAAGCCCGGGACTACGAGCAGTACTTC. Its translation: CASSKARDYEQYF. The V and J genes are TRBV7-2 and TRBJ2-7, with D maybe TRBD2 (5 bases). Germline values: CDR1 SGHTA, CDR2 FQGNSA. Trimming removed 5 bases at V and 3 bases at J, with 11 bases between. CDR3 length: 13 residues.

This rearrangement joins TRBV6-6 to TRBJ1-5; weak D call: TRBD1 (6 bases). The CDR3 length is 14 residues. Between the trimmed V and J ends, which lost 0 bases and 6 bases, there was a span of 9 bases. In germline, CDR1 is MNHNY, CDR2 SVGAGI (reference sequence). DNA of the CDR3: TGTGCCAGCAGTTACTCGCAGGGGAGTCAGCCCCAGCATTTT. It encodes CASSYSQGSQPQHF.

This sequence joins TRBV10-3 and TRBJ2-5, with 9 nucleotides matching TRBD1. The trim removed 10 bases at V and 5 bases at J, leaving 8 bases unmatched. In germline, CDR1 is ENHRY, CDR2 SYGVKD. The CDR3 has 13 residues. The CDR3 loop reads CATRTGVRETQYF. DNA of the CDR3: TGTGCCACACGGACAGGGGTTCGGGAGACCCAGTACTTC.